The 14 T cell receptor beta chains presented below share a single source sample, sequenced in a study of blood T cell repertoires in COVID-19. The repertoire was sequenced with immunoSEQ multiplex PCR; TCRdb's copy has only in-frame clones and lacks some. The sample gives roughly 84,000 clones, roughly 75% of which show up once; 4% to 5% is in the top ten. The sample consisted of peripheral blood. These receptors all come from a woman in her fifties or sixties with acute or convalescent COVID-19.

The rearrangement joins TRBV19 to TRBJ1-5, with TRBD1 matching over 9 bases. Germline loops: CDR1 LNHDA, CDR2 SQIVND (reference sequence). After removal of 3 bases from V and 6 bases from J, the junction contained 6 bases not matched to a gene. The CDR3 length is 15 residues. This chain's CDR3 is CASSMPTGGSQPQHF. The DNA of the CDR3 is TGTGCCAGTAGTATGCCGACAGGGGGTAGTCAGCCCCAGCATTTT.

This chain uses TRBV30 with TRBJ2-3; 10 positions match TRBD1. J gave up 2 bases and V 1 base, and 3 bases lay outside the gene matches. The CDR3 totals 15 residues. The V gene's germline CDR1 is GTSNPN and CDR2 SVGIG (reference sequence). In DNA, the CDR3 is TGTGCCTGGAGTGAGGGACAGGGGACCACAGATACGCAGTATTTT. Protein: CAWSEGQGTTDTQYF. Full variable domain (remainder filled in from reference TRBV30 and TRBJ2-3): SQTIHQWPATLVQPVGSPLSLECTVEGTSNPNLYWYRQAAGRGLQLLFYSVGIGQISSEVPQNLSASRPQDRQFILSSKKLLLSDSGFYLCAWSEGQGTTDTQYFGPGTRLTVL.

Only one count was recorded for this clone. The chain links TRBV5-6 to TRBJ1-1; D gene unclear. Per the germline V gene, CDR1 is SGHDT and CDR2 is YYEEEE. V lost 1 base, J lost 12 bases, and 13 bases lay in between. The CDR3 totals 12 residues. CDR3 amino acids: CASSLNSLLTFF. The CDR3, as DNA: TGTGCCAGCAGCTTGAACAGCCTTCTAACTTTCTTT. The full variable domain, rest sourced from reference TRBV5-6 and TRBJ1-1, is DAGVTQSPTHLIKTRGQQVTLRCSPKSGHDTVSWYQQALGQGPQFIFQYYEEEERQRGNFPDRFSGHQFPNYSSELNVNALLLGDSALYLCASSLNSLLTFFGQGTRLTVV.

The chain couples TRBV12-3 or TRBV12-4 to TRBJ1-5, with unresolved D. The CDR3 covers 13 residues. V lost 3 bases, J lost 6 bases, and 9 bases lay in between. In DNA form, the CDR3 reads TGTGCCAGCAGTTTGAGCCAACCTCAGCCCCAGCATTTT. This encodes CASSLSQPQPQHF.

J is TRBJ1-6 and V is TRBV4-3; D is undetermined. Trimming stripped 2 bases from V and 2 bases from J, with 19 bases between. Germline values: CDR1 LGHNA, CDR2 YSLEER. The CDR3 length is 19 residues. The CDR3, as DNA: TGCGCCAGCAGCCAAAGTAGTGACAAAACTAGGGCCTATAATTCACCCCTCCACTTT. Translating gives CASSQSSDKTRAYNSPLHF.

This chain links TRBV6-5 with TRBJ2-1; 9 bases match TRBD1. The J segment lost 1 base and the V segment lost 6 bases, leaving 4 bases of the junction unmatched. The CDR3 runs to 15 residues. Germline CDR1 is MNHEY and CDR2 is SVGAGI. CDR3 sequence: CASSGDRVSYNEQFF. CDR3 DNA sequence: TGTGCCAGCAGCGGGGACAGGGTTTCCTACAATGAGCAGTTCTTC.

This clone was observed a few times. The CDR3 region has the DNA TGTGCCACCCACTTGACCGGGACAGGGGGTGCTGGCTACACCTTC. Residues: CATHLTGTGGAGYTF. The genes are TRBV2 and TRBJ1-2, with TRBD1 matching over 11 bases. Looked up from germline, CDR1 is SNHLY and CDR2 is FYNNEI. V lost 10 bases, J lost 7 bases, and 14 bases stayed unmatched. This CDR3 has 15 amino acids.

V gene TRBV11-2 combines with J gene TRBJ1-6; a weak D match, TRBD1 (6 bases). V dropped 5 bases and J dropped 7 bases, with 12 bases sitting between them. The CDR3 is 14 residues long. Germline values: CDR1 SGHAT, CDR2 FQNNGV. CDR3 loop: CASSPPGQNSPLHF. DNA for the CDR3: TGTGCCAGCAGCCCGCCTGGACAGAATTCACCCCTCCACTTT.

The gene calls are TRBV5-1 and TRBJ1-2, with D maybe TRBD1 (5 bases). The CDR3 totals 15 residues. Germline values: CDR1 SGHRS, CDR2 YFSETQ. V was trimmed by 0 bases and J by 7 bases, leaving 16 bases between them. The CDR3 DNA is TGCGCCAGCAGCTTGGCCAAGCCAGGGATGGGTGGCTACACCTTC. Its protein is CASSLAKPGMGGYTF.

CDR3 residues: CASRSQTGIATNEKLFF. CDR3 coding DNA: TGTGCCAGCAGGTCACAGACAGGAATTGCAACTAATGAAAAACTGTTTTTT. V is TRBV27 and J is TRBJ1-4; D perhaps matches TRBD1 (6 bases). Germline V gene sequence: CDR1 MNHEY, CDR2 SMNVEV (reference sequence). V was shortened by 6 bases and J by 0 bases, with 17 bases between the two germline ends. CDR3 size: 17 residues.

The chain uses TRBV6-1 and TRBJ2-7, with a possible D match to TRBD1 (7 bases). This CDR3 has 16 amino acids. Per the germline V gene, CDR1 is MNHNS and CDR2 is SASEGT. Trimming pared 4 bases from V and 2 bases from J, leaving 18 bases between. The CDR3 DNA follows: TGTGCCAGCAGTGTAGCAGCCAGGGGGGAACCCTACGAGCAGTACTTC. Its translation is CASSVAARGEPYEQYF.

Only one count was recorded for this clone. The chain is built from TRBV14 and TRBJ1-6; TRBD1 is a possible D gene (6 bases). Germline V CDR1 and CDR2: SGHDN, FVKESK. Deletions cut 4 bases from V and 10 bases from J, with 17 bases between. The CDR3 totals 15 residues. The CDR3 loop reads CASSPVQGLRSPLHF. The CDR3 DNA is TGTGCCAGCAGCCCCGTACAGGGTCTGAGATCACCCCTCCACTTT.

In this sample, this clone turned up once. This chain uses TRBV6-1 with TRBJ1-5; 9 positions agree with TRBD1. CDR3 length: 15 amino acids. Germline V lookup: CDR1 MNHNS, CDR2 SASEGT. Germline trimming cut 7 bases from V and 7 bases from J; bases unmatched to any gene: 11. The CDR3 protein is CASNAGQGGNQPQHF. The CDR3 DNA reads TGTGCCAGCAACGCGGGACAGGGAGGGAACCAGCCCCAGCATTTT.

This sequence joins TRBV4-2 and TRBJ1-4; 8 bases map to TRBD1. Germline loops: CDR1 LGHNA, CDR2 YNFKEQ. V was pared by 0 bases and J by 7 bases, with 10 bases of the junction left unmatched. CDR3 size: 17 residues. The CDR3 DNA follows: TGTGCCAGCAGCCAAGATCTCGTGCACAGGGGGGGTGAAAAACTGTTTTTT. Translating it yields CASSQDLVHRGGEKLFF.